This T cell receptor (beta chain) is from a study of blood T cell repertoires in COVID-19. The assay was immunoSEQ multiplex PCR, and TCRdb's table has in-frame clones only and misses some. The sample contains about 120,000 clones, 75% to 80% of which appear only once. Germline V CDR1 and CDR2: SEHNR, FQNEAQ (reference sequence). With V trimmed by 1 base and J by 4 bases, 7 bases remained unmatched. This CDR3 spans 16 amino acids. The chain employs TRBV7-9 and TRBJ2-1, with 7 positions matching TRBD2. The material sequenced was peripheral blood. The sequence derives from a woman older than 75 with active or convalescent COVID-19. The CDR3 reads CASSLGTSGEYNEQFF. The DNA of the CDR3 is TGTGCCAGCAGCTTAGGGACTAGTGGGGAATACAATGAGCAGTTCTTC.